These 13 T cell receptor beta chains came from one sample sequenced in a study of shared clonotypes between healthy human individuals (TCRdb year 2020). Preparation of the library involved the immunoSEQ multiplex PCR assay. This immuneACCESS table, as held by TCRdb, lists in-frame sequences with V and J called but not all clones. Of the missing ones, under half trace to an unresolved V gene in checked studies; the others have no known cause. The sample has over a million clones on record, approximately 97% of them singletons. Of the sample, 1% to 1.5% falls within the top ten clones. Input material: naive CD4+ T cells sorted from blood. The cell subset or site label here, explained by the study, means: CD45RA+ positively selected. These receptors originate from a young man in good health.

This chain connects TRBV7-9 to TRBJ1-2, with TRBD1 identical over 8 bases. The J segment lost 3 bases and the V segment lost 8 bases, leaving 11 bases of the junction unmatched. Germline-derived CDR1 and CDR2 are SEHNR and FQNEAQ (reference sequence). The CDR3 runs 15 residues. The CDR3 region is CASGWDRSKDYGYTF. In nucleotides, the CDR3 is TGTGCCAGCGGCTGGGACAGGAGTAAAGACTATGGCTACACCTTC. Full variable domain (missing parts from reference TRBV7-9 and TRBJ1-2): DTGVSQNPRHKITKRGQNVTFRCDPISEHNRLYWYRQTLGQGPEFLTYFQNEAQLEKSRLLSDRFSAERPKGSFSTLEIQRTEQGDSAMYLCASGWDRSKDYGYTFGSGTRLTVV.

This rearrangement joins TRBV23-1 to TRBJ2-2, with TRBD2 matching over 13 bases. TRBV23-1 is reported as an ORF; its role is uncertain. V trimming: 0 bases; J trimming: 0 bases; junction bases outside the gene matches: 10. This CDR3 region has 21 residues. CDR3 region: CASSQSGRLLAGGPNTGELFF. The CDR3 DNA reads as TGCGCCAGCAGTCAATCGGGGAGACTACTAGCGGGAGGGCCGAACACCGGGGAGCTGTTTTTT.

CDR3 in amino acids: CSARGDSEAFF. The DNA for the CDR3 is TGCAGTGCTAGAGGGGACAGCGAAGCTTTCTTT. V and J are TRBV20-1 and TRBJ1-1; 7 bases align to TRBD1. From germline, CDR1 is DFQATT and CDR2 SNEGSKA (reference sequence). With V trimmed by 1 base and J by 8 bases, 1 base remained unmatched. The CDR3 length is 11 residues.

The V call is TRBV7-2, the J call TRBJ2-6; D gene unclear. The germline V gene encodes CDR1 SGHTA and CDR2 FQGNSA. V lost 2 bases and J lost 0, with 8 bases in between. The CDR3 covers 16 residues. CDR3 residues: CASSLSPTSGANVLTF. CDR3 nucleotides: TGTGCCAGCAGCTTATCCCCTACCTCTGGGGCCAACGTCCTGACTTTC.

The rearrangement links TRBV27 to TRBJ2-2; perhaps TRBD1 as D (6 bases). V lost 6 bases, J lost 1 base, and 18 bases lay in between. The germline V gene has CDR1 MNHEY and CDR2 SMNVEV (reference sequence). This CDR3 has 17 residues. The CDR3 is CASRISQGRRNTGELFF. The CDR3, as DNA: TGTGCCAGCAGAATATCACAGGGAAGGCGGAACACCGGGGAGCTGTTTTTT.

The chain combines TRBV11-3 with TRBJ2-3, with D tentatively TRBD1 or TRBD2 (5 bases each). This CDR3 region has 17 residues. Germline V gene data show CDR1 as SGHNT and CDR2 as YENEEA. The germline V and J ends were trimmed by 0 bases and 2 bases, with 15 bases remaining between them. Here the CDR3 reads CASSLERGQENTDTQYF. The CDR3 DNA is TGTGCCAGCAGCTTAGAACGGGGCCAGGAAAACACAGATACGCAGTATTTT.

This CDR3 is CASSLLAASSGNTIYF. The CDR3 DNA reads as TGCGCCAGCAGCTTGTTGGCCGCTAGCTCTGGAAACACCATATATTTT. The chain recombines TRBV5-1 with TRBJ1-3; D is unresolved. Germline V CDR1 and CDR2: SGHRS, YFSETQ. Trimming removed 1 base at V and 0 bases at J, with 11 bases between. The CDR3 spans 16 residues.

V and J are TRBV5-1 and TRBJ2-5; 7 nucleotides line up with TRBD1. Trimming took 7 bases from V and 2 from J; bases not matched to a gene: 5. There are 13 residues in the CDR3. CDR1 SGHRS and CDR2 YFSETQ come from the germline V gene. The CDR3 DNA sequence: TGCGCCAGCTCGAGACAGGGACAAGAGACCCAGTACTTC. It encodes CASSRQGQETQYF.

In DNA form, the CDR3 reads TGTGCCAGCAGTATTACAGTGAACACTGAAGCTTTCTTT. This encodes CASSITVNTEAFF. V gene TRBV6-5 combines with J gene TRBJ1-1; no clear D gene. This CDR3 spans 13 amino acids. The V gene lost 5 bases and the J gene lost 0 bases, with 7 bases spanning the gap. Germline-derived CDR1 and CDR2 are MNHEY and SVGAGI.

The chain links TRBV19 to TRBJ2-7; weak D call: TRBD2 (5 bases). There are 15 residues in the CDR3. V was trimmed by 1 base and J by 2 bases, leaving 12 bases between them. In germline, CDR1 is LNHDA, CDR2 SQIVND (reference sequence). DNA of the CDR3: TGTGCCAGTAGTATAGTTGCGGGTGAGACCTACGAGCAGTACTTC. Residues: CASSIVAGETYEQYF.

This chain uses TRBV6-6 with TRBJ1-3, with D unresolved. V was shortened by 6 bases and J by 10 bases, with 10 bases between the two germline ends. This CDR3 contains 11 residues. From germline, CDR1 is MNHNY and CDR2 SVGAGI (reference sequence). CDR3 protein: CASSQAGTIYF. In nucleotides, the CDR3 is TGTGCCAGCAGCCAGGCCGGGACCATATATTTT.

The chain uses TRBV28 and TRBJ2-7, with D possibly TRBD1 on 6 matching bases. There are 18 residues in the CDR3. Trimming took off 8 bases at V and 2 bases at J, with 28 bases between the two ends. CDR1 is MDHEN and CDR2 is SYDVKM in the germline V gene. The CDR3 DNA sequence: TGTGCCAGCCGTGCCACGATATGGTTGGGACAAACCACCTACGAGCAGTACTTC. Translating it yields CASRATIWLGQTTYEQYF.

V gene TRBV5-4 combines with J gene TRBJ2-3, with D uncertain. V was pared by 4 bases and J by 3 bases, with 15 bases between. CDR3 length: 15 residues. Germline V CDR1 and CDR2: SGHNT, YYREEE (reference sequence). CDR3 loop: CASSLMDVWTDTQYF. CDR3 coding DNA: TGTGCCAGCAGCCTCATGGACGTCTGGACAGATACGCAGTATTTT.